These 9 T cell receptor beta chains were sequenced from one sample in a study of cytomegalovirus exposure and HLA in healthy donors. PCR employed 60 Vbeta and 13 Jbeta primers. TCRdb keeps only in-frame clones here, not all; method: immunoSEQ multiplex PCR. The top ten hold 1% to 1.5% of the sample, which has about 110,000 clones, about three quarters seen once. Sequenced sample: PBMCs. These receptor sequences come from a woman in her twenties or thirties in good health and CMV-seronegative.

This sequence joins TRBV7-2 and TRBJ1-5; no clear D gene. The V and J ends lost 5 bases and 5 bases respectively, with 13 bases between them. Germline CDR1 reads SGHTA; CDR2 reads FQGNSA. The CDR3 is made up of 14 amino acids. CDR3 in amino acids: CASSAGGGDQPQHF. CDR3 bases: TGTGCCAGCAGCGCAGGAGGAGGAGATCAGCCCCAGCATTTT.

This clone has only a few counts. The sample carries other DNA sequences with the same CDR3. The chain links TRBV30 to TRBJ2-5; D unclear. The germline V gene encodes CDR1 GTSNPN and CDR2 SVGIG (reference sequence). The CDR3 contains 11 residues. Trimming left V 0 bases short and J 5 bases short, with 4 bases between. CDR3 coding DNA: TGTGCCTGGAGTGTACTCGAGACCCAGTACTTC. Residues: CAWSVLETQYF.

The chain is built from TRBV4-2 and TRBJ2-1, with a possible D match to TRBD2 (6 bases). The CDR3 covers 13 residues. Trimming shortened V by 1 base and J by 10 bases, and 11 bases separated the two germline ends. Germline CDR1 reads LGHNA; CDR2 reads YNFKEQ. This CDR3 is CASSQGGAREQFF. DNA of the CDR3: TGTGCCAGCAGCCAAGGCGGGGCTAGAGAGCAGTTCTTC.

The chain has TRBV7-2 and TRBJ1-5; D might be TRBD1 (6 bases). Per germline, CDR1 SGHTA and CDR2 FQGNSA. The CDR3 sequence is 15 residues long. V lost 5 bases and J 2 bases, leaving 13 bases between the germline ends. CDR3 DNA: TGTGCCAGCAGCCCCCAAACAGGGCGCAATCAGCCCCAGCATTTT. Translation gives CASSPQTGRNQPQHF.

Turning to this clone: Sequence at one end of the junction differs from germline and may be a read error. The J gene is TRBJ1-2, the V gene TRBV2, with 10 nucleotides matching TRBD1. This CDR3 spans 13 amino acids. Germline-derived CDR1 and CDR2 are SNHLY and FYNNEI. CDR3 coding DNA: TGTACCAGCGGGACAGGGGACGACTATGGCTACACCTTC. Translating gives CTSGTGDDYGYTF.

This chain joins TRBV29-1 and TRBJ1-2, with 8 bases lining up with TRBD1. Germline values: CDR1 SQVTM, CDR2 ANQGSEA. With V trimmed by 1 base and J by 7 bases, 8 bases remained unmatched. The CDR3 has 14 amino acids. As DNA, the CDR3 is TGCAGCGTTGAAGCCCCGGGACAGGTTCTTGGCTACACCTTC. This codes for CSVEAPGQVLGYTF. Complete variable domain (other parts from reference TRBV29-1 and TRBJ1-2): SAVISQKPSRDICQRGTSLTIQCQVDSQVTMMFWYRQQPGQSLTLIATANQGSEATYESGFVIDKFPISRPNLTFSTLTVSNMSPEDSSIYLCSVEAPGQVLGYTFGSGTRLTVV.

The chain is built from TRBV27 and TRBJ1-1, with D perhaps TRBD1 (5 bases). The germline V and J ends were trimmed by 2 bases and 8 bases, with 9 bases remaining between them. CDR3 length: 12 amino acids. Germline V gene lookup returns CDR1 MNHEY and CDR2 SMNVEV (reference sequence). CDR3 loop: CASSLEYREAFF. In DNA form, the CDR3 reads TGTGCCAGCAGTTTAGAATACAGGGAAGCTTTCTTT.

The V and J genes are TRBV25-1 and TRBJ1-2; 9 bases are shared with TRBD1. V was clipped by 7 bases and J by 2 bases; unmatched bases: 8. This CDR3 comprises 15 residues. From germline, CDR1 is MGHDK and CDR2 SYGVNS. The CDR3 protein is CASKGAGTGNYGYTF. CDR3 sequence (DNA): TGTGCCAGCAAAGGAGCCGGGACAGGGAACTATGGCTACACCTTC.

The CDR3 nucleotides read TGCGCCAGCAGCCAAATCCCAGGGACAGGGGGGAGGGAGACCCAGTACTTC. This codes for CASSQIPGTGGRETQYF. The chain joins TRBV4-1 to TRBJ2-5; 11 positions agree with TRBD1. The CDR3 sequence is 17 residues long. Germline CDR1 is MGHRA and CDR2 is YSYEKL. V was clipped by 2 bases and J by 5 bases; unmatched bases: 10.